This T cell receptor (beta chain) was captured by sequencing in a study of cytomegalovirus exposure and HLA in healthy donors. As for the study in general: The same platform was used for the 120 validation repertoires and the roughly 640 first-cohort repertoires, a later analysis reported. Study-level results: A list of approximately 150 TCR beta chains associated with cytomegalovirus was given.

Turning to this clone: As yet, its antigen is unknown.

Profiled with immunoSEQ multiplex PCR; TCRdb holds only in-frame clones, not every one. The sample yields about 150,000 clones, 88% seen once. The sequencing sample was made of PBMCs. The TCR sequence derives from a man younger than 35 in good health and CMV-seronegative.

This CDR3 is CASSYSVGLLEDTQYF. In DNA form, the CDR3 reads TGTGCCAGCAGTTACTCCGTGGGGCTTCTAGAAGATACGCAGTATTTT. This chain uses TRBV6-5 with TRBJ2-3, with a weak D call TRBD1 (5 bases). The CDR3 runs to 16 residues. V gave up 0 bases and J gave up 5 bases, with 15 bases separating them. The germline CDR1 and CDR2 sequences are MNHEY and SVGAGI.